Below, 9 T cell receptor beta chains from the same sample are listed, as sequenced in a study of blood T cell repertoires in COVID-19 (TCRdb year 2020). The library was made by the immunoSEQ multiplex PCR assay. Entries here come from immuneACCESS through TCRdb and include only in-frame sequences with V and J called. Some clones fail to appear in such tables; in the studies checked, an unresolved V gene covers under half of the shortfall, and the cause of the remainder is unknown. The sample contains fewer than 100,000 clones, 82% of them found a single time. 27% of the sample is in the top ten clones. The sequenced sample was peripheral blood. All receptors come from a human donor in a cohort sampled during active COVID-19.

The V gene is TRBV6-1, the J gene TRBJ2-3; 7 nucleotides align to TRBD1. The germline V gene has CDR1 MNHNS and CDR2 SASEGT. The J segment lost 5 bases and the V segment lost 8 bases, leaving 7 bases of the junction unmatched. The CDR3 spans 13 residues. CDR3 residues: CASVEGGRDTQYF. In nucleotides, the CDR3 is TGTGCCAGCGTTGAAGGGGGCAGAGATACGCAGTATTTT.

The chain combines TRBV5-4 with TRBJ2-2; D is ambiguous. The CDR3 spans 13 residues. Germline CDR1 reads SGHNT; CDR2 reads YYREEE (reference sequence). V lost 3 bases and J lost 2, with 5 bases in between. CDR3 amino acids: CASSSLNTGELFF. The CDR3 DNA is TGTGCCAGCAGCTCACTAAACACCGGGGAGCTGTTTTTT.

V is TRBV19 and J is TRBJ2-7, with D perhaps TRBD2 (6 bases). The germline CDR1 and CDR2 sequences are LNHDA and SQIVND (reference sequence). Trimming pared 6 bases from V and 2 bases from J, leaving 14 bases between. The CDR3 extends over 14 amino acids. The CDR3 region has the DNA TGTGCCAGTAGATCGGGCCGGGAGACCTACGAGCAGTACTTC. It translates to CASRSGRETYEQYF.

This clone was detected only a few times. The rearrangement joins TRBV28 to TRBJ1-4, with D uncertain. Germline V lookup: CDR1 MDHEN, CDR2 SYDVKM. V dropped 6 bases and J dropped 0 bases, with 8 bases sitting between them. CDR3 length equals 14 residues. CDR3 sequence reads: CASRGVATNEKLFF. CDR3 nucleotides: TGTGCCAGCAGGGGAGTAGCAACTAATGAAAAACTGTTTTTT. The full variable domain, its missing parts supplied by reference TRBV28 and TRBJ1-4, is DVKVTQSSRYLVKRTGEKVFLECVQDMDHENMFWYRQDPGLGLRLIYFSYDVKMKEKGDIPEGYSVSREKKERFSLILESASTNQTSMYLCASRGVATNEKLFFGSGTQLSVL.

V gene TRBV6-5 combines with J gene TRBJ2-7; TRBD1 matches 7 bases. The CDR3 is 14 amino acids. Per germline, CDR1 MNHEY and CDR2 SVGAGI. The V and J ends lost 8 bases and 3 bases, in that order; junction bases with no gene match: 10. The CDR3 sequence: CASALQAGGYEQYF. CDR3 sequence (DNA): TGTGCCAGCGCTCTCCAAGCAGGGGGCTACGAGCAGTACTTC.

CDR3 amino acids: CASSLVRLDTEAFF. The DNA of the CDR3 is TGTGCCAGCAGCCTCGTACGGTTGGACACTGAAGCTTTCTTT. The V gene is TRBV11-2, the J gene TRBJ1-1; D is unclear. CDR1 and CDR2 (germline): SGHAT, FQNNGV. This CDR3 is 14 amino acids long. V shed 5 bases and J shed 3 bases, with 13 bases lying between them.

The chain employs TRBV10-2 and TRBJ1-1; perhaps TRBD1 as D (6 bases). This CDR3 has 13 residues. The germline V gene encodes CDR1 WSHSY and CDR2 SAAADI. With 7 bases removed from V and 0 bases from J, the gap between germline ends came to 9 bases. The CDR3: CASMDSLNTEAFF. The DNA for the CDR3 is TGCGCCAGCATGGACAGCCTGAACACTGAAGCTTTCTTT.

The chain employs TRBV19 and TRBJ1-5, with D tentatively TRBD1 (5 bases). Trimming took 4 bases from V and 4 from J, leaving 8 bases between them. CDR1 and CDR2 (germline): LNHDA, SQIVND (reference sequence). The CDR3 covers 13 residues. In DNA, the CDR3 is TGTGCCAGTAGTACGGGGGTTAATCAGCCCCAGCATTTT. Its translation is CASSTGVNQPQHF.

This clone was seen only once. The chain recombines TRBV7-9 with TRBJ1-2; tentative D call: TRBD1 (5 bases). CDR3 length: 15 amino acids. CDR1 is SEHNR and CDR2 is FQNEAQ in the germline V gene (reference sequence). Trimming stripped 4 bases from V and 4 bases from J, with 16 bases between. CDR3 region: CASSSRGTFSYGYTF. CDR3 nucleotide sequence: TGTGCCAGCAGCTCACGAGGGACTTTCAGCTATGGCTACACCTTC.